This record looks at one T cell receptor (beta chain) sequence and its context. Sequenced by immunoSEQ multiplex PCR; TCRdb stores in-frame clones only, minus some. The sample lists tens of thousands of clones, 70% to 90% seen once, with 10% to 15% in the top ten. The CDR3 is 14 residues long. Germline V gene data show CDR1 as MNHEY and CDR2 as SVGAGI. Germline trimming cut 7 bases from V and 8 bases from J; bases unmatched to any gene: 9. These data come from a study of blood T cell repertoires in COVID-19. Looking at the study overall: From the United States, Italy and Spain came samples of acute and convalescent COVID-19. In each case, the material was cDNA or gDNA derived from T cells, B-cell-depleted T cells, or PBMCs.

The sequence came from a human donor in a cohort sampled during active COVID-19. The sequencing input was peripheral blood. This rearrangement joins TRBV6-5 to TRBJ1-2; 11 bases agree with TRBD1. CDR3 amino acids: CASNGQGAYEGYTF. In DNA form, the CDR3 reads TGTGCCAGCAATGGACAGGGGGCTTATGAGGGCTACACCTTC.